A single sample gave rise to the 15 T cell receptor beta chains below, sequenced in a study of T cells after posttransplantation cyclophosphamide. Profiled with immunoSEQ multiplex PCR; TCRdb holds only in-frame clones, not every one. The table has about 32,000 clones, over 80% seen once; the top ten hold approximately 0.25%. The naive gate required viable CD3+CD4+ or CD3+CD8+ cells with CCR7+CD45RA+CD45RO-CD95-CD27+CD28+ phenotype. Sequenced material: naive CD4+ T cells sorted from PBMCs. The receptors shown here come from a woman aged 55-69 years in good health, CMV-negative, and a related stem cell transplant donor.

DNA of the CDR3: TGTGCCAGCAGTTTTAGCGGGGGCAGCACAGATACGCAGTATTTT. Amino acids: CASSFSGGSTDTQYF. This sequence joins TRBV5-5 and TRBJ2-3; 9 nucleotides match TRBD2. Germline CDR1 is SGHKS and CDR2 is YYEKEE (reference sequence). The junction had 4 bases not matched to a gene; V was cut back by 5 bases and J by 0 bases. The CDR3 contains 15 residues.

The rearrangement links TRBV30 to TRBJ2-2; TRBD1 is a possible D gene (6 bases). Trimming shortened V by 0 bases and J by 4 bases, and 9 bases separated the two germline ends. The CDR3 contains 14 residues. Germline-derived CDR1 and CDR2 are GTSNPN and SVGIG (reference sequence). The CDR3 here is CAWSVRGSTGELFF. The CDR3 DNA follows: TGTGCCTGGAGTGTAAGGGGGAGCACCGGGGAGCTGTTTTTT.

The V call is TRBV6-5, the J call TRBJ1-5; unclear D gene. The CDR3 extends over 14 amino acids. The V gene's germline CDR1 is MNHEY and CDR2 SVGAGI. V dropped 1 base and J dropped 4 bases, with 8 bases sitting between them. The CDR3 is CASSYFGENQPQHF. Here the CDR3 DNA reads TGTGCCAGCAGTTACTTCGGAGAGAATCAGCCCCAGCATTTT.

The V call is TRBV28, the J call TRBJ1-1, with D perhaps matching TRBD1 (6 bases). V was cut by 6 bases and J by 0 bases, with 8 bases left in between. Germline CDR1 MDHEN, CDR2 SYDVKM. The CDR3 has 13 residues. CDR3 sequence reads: CASSTGLNTEAFF. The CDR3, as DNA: TGTGCCAGCAGCACAGGGTTGAACACTGAAGCTTTCTTT.

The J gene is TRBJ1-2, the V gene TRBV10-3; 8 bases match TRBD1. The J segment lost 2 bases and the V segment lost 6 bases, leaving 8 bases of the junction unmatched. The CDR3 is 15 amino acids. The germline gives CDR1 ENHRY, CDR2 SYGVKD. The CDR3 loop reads CAISTNGQGNYGYTF. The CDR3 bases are TGTGCCATCAGCACAAATGGACAGGGCAACTATGGCTACACCTTC.

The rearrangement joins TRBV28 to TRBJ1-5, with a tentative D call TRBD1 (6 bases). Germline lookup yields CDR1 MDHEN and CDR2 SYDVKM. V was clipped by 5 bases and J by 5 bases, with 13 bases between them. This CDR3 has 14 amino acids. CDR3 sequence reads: CASSRQVIYQPQHF. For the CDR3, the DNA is TGTGCCAGCAGTCGACAGGTGATTTATCAGCCCCAGCATTTT.

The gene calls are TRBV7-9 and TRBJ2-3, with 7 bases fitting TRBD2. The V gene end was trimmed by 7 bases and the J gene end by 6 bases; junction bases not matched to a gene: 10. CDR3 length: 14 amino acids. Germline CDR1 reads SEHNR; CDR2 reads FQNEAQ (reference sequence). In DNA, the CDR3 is TGTGCCAGCACCAATTTAGCGGGCGGGGATACGCAGTATTTT. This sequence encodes CASTNLAGGDTQYF.

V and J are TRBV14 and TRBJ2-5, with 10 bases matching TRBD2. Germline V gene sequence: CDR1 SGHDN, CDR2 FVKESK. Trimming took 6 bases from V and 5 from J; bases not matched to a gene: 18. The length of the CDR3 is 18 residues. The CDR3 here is CASSPRRGGLAPPETQYF. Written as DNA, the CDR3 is TGTGCCAGCAGTCCACGCCGGGGGGGACTAGCGCCTCCGGAGACCCAGTACTTC.

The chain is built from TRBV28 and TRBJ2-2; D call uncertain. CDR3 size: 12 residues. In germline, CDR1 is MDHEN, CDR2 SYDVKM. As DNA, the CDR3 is TGTGTTTCCACGGCGAACACCGGGGAGCTGTTTTTT. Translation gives CVSTANTGELFF.

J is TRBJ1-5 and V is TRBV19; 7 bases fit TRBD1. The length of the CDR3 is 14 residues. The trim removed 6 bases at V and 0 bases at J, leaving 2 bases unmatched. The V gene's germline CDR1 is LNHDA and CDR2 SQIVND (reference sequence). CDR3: CASSQGVSNQPQHF. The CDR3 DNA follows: TGTGCCAGTAGCCAGGGGGTTAGCAATCAGCCCCAGCATTTT.

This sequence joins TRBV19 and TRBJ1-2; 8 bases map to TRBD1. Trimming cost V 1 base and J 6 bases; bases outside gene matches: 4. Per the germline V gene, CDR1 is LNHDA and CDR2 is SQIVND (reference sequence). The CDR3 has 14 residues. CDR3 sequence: CASSIGQGFDGYTF. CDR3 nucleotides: TGTGCCAGTAGTATAGGACAGGGGTTCGATGGCTACACCTTC.

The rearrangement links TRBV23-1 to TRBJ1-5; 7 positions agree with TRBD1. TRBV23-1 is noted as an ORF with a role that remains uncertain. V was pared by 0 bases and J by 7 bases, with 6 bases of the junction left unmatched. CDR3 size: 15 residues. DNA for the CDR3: TGCGCCAGCAGTCAATCTGGGCAGGGGGACCAGCCCCAGCATTTT. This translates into CASSQSGQGDQPQHF.

The CDR3 region is CASSLSTASGQETQYF. Here the CDR3 DNA reads TGTGCCAGCAGCTTAAGTACGGCTAGCGGGCAAGAGACCCAGTACTTC. V gene TRBV7-2 combines with J gene TRBJ2-5; 8 bases are shared with TRBD2. CDR1 is SGHTA and CDR2 is FQGNSA in the germline V gene. J lost 2 bases, V lost 2 bases, and 7 bases had no gene match. The CDR3 is 16 residues long.

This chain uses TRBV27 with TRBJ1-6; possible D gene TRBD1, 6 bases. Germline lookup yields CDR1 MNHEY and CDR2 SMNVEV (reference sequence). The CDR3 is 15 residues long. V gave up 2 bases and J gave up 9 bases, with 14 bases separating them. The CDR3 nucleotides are TGTGCCAGCAGTTTAGGGACAAGGTACGGTTCACCCCTCCACTTT. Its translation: CASSLGTRYGSPLHF.

The CDR3 bases are TGTGCCAGCAGCCTCCAGGGGCGATCGGTGGACGAGCAGTACTTC. It yields the protein CASSLQGRSVDEQYF. This rearrangement joins TRBV5-8 to TRBJ2-7; D is possibly TRBD1 (6 bases). The V end lost 4 bases, the J end lost 5 bases, and 19 bases lay between the germline ends. The germline V gene encodes CDR1 SGHTS and CDR2 YDEGEE. There are 15 residues in the CDR3.